These T cell receptor beta chains were read from a single sample in a study of blood T cell repertoires in COVID-19. The method was immunoSEQ multiplex PCR; TCRdb's version includes in-frame clones alone and lacks a portion of them. The sample contains more than 75,000 clones, about 90% of which appear only once. Sequencing was done on a sample of peripheral blood. The receptors shown here come from a woman over 75 with acute or convalescent COVID-19. Both conserved end residues are part of each CDR3. D genes are given only for firm matches. Clone size is shown for a subset of rows, as once, few, many or a class of expanded clone.

abundance	j_gene	v_gene	d_gene	CDR3aa	CDR3nt
.	TRBJ1-6	TRBV19	TRBD1	CASSIAPQGVYNSPLHF	TGTGCCAGTAGTATAGCCCCACAGGGGGTCTATAATTCACCCCTCCACTTT
.	TRBJ1-4	TRBV11-2	.	CASSLGGGVEEKLFF	TGTGCCAGCAGCTTAGGGGGGGGCGTTGAAGAAAAACTGTTTTTT
.	TRBJ1-2	TRBV5-5	TRBD1	CASSLSMSGQGASGYTF	TGTGCCAGCAGCTTGTCTATGTCCGGACAGGGGGCGAGTGGCTACACCTTC
.	TRBJ2-5	TRBV18	.	CASSLPQMYQETQYF	TGTGCCAGCTCACTACCCCAGATGTACCAAGAGACCCAGTACTTC
.	TRBJ2-1	TRBV19	TRBD2	CASSIRVAGAYNEQFF	TGTGCCAGTAGTATTCGTGTGGCGGGAGCCTACAATGAGCAGTTCTTC
.	TRBJ1-6	TRBV11-2	.	CASSLVAGREPLHF	TGTGCCAGCAGCTTAGTCGCAGGGAGGGAACCCCTCCACTTT
.	TRBJ1-2	TRBV6-5	TRBD1	CASNGQGGYTF	TGTGCCAGCAATGGACAGGGAGGCTACACCTTC
.	TRBJ1-5	TRBV19	TRBD1	CASRRQGVRDQPQHF	TGTGCCAGTAGGCGACAGGGGGTCAGGGATCAGCCCCAGCATTTT
.	TRBJ2-3	TRBV6-5	.	CASSRSRESTDTQYF	TGTGCCAGCAGCAGAAGTAGGGAGAGCACAGATACGCAGTATTTT
.	TRBJ2-3	TRBV4-1	TRBD1	CASSQGDRDTDTQYF	TGCGCCAGCAGCCAAGGGGACAGGGACACAGATACGCAGTATTTT
.	TRBJ2-3	TRBV20-1	TRBD1	CSRQGPDTQYF	TGCAGCCGACAGGGGCCAGATACGCAGTATTTT
.	TRBJ2-2	TRBV2	.	CASSDTPGRIAGELFF	TGTGCCAGCAGTGATACCCCAGGGCGGATTGCCGGGGAGCTGTTTTTT
few	TRBJ2-7	TRBV27	.	CASSLRTSHEQYF	TGTGCCAGCAGTTTAAGAACTAGCCACGAGCAGTACTTC
.	TRBJ2-7	TRBV15	TRBD1	CATSRAQGADEQYF	TGTGCCACCAGCAGAGCCCAGGGGGCTGACGAGCAGTACTTC
.	TRBJ1-1	TRBV5-4	TRBD1	CASSFTGGRTEAFF	TGTGCCAGCAGCTTCACAGGGGGCCGCACTGAAGCTTTCTTT
.	TRBJ1-2	TRBV12-3/TRBV12-4	.	CASSSTAYGYTF	TGTGCCAGCAGTTCAACAGCATATGGCTACACCTTC
.	TRBJ1-1	TRBV5-5	TRBD1	CASSPRQGAITEAFF	TGTGCCAGCAGCCCCCGACAGGGGGCTATCACTGAAGCTTTCTTT
.	TRBJ1-2	TRBV6-1	.	CASSEVGAGANYGYTF	TGTGCCAGCAGTGAGGTGGGGGCAGGGGCTAACTATGGCTACACCTTC
.	TRBJ2-1	TRBV9	.	CASSVLGSSYNEQFF	TGTGCCAGCAGCGTATTGGGGAGCTCCTACAATGAGCAGTTCTTC
.	TRBJ1-1	TRBV6-2/TRBV6-3	.	CASSSRNTEAFF	TGTGCCAGCAGTTCCCGGAACACTGAAGCTTTCTTT
.	TRBJ2-1	TRBV18	TRBD2	CASSPQGLAGGKEQFF	TGTGCCAGCTCACCACAAGGACTAGCGGGAGGAAAAGAGCAGTTCTTC
.	TRBJ1-2	TRBV9	.	CASSPWGRDGAHYGYTF	TGTGCCAGCAGCCCATGGGGGAGGGACGGGGCGCACTATGGCTACACCTTC
.	TRBJ2-5	TRBV29-1	TRBD2	CSVEDRLAGFQETQYF	TGCAGCGTTGAAGATCGACTAGCGGGATTCCAAGAGACCCAGTACTTC
.	TRBJ2-7	TRBV5-1	.	CASSLGGSSYEQYF	TGCGCCAGCAGCTTGGGAGGTTCCTCCTACGAGCAGTACTTC
.	TRBJ1-2	TRBV6-1	.	CASSEALRGFGLGYTF	TGTGCCAGCAGTGAAGCGCTTCGGGGTTTTGGCCTAGGCTACACCTTC
.	TRBJ1-2	TRBV11-2	.	CASSLVSYGYTF	TGTGCCAGCAGCTTAGTTTCGTATGGCTACACCTTC
once	TRBJ2-7	TRBV7-2	TRBD1	CASSWRQGPYEQYF	TGTGCCAGCAGCTGGCGACAGGGACCCTACGAGCAGTACTTC